This TCR beta chain was identified during a study of T cells in Graves' hyperthyroidism and ophthalmopathy. Overall study results and limits: A model of 13 V-J features distinguished ophthalmopathy from stable hyperthyroidism. Blood also held most thyroid clonotypes expanded beyond 0.001.

Researchers amplified the TCR beta CDR3 regions from RNA transcripts. First-round RT-PCR targeting the TCR CDR3 was performed with the HTBI primer set. TCRdb re-called the multiplex PCR reads with MiXCR, one entry per CDR3 protein. The sample records 500,000 to 600,000 distinct CDR3 sequences, approximately 16% being singletons. If no ophthalmopathy progression occurred within 18 months, Graves' hyperthyroidism was stable. Newly diagnosed hyperthyroidism, duration under 2 months, in patients aged 18 to 65. A remark on this clonotype: Its antigen is undetermined.

The clonotype originates from a woman between 18 and 29 years old with Graves' hyperthyroidism. The sample consisted of blood.

The chain's CDR3 is CASSQDMARDTEAFF. As DNA, the CDR3 is TGCGCCAGCAGCCAAGATATGGCCAGGGACACTGAAGCTTTCTTT. The chain carries TRBV4-3 and TRBJ1-1; D is perhaps TRBD1 (5 bases). Trimming left V 0 bases short and J 3 bases short, with 11 bases between. Germline V CDR1 and CDR2: LGHNA, YSLEER. This CDR3 has 15 residues.